This TCR beta chain came from a study of blood T cell repertoires in COVID-19. Study-wide background: Donors in the United States, Italy and Spain gave samples during acute or convalescent COVID-19. The analysed material was cDNA or gDNA that came from T cells, B-cell-depleted T cells, or PBMCs.

Germline CDR1 reads LGHDT; CDR2 reads YNNKEL (reference sequence). Deletions cut 1 base from V and 5 bases from J, with 14 bases between. CDR3 size: 15 residues. TCRdb's table, derived via immunoSEQ multiplex PCR, lists solely in-frame clones and lacks some. This sample yields 120,000 or so clones, of which roughly four fifths are seen a single time; more than 5% belongs to the top ten. The receptor's source is a man between 60 and 75 years old with acute or convalescent COVID-19. The chain recombines TRBV3-1 (or the pseudogene TRBV3-2) with TRBJ2-5; TRBD1 might be the D (6 bases). Specimen: peripheral blood. The CDR3 region has the DNA TGTGCCAGCAGCCAAGGCTATGGGGGCCGGGAGACCCAGTACTTC. It codes for CASSQGYGGRETQYF.